This T cell receptor beta chain is from a study of shared clonotypes between healthy human individuals (TCRdb year 2020). As for the study more broadly: A couple of women and three men aged 18 to 49 years were included in the cohort. Per donor, three plates each were used for CD4 naive and CD4 memory, two for CD8 naive, and one for CD8 memory. The study deeply sequenced blood TCR repertoires of five healthy adults to estimate repertoire size and the extent of clonotype sharing between individuals. To increase sequencing depth and limit assay-specific biases, TCR repertoire library preparation and sequencing were carried out by different laboratories using diverse techniques. Leukapheresis yielded between about 0.85 and 9 billion PBMCs per donor.

What the study reported, not specific to this receptor: Naive subsets generally had larger estimated clonotype richness than memory subsets did. The small number of donors limited the genetic and exposure-history diversity represented. Sampling was restricted to blood, and TCR repertoires in tissues likely differ from the TCR repertoires found in blood. Even with the large sequencing depth, rarefaction of the sorted-subset datasets indicated that sequencing was incomplete. Across several donors, roughly 5% of naive CD4, over 3% of naive CD8, 2.3% of memory CD4, and around 0.4% of memory CD8 clonotypes were shared. Based on pairwise subsampling, the degree of clonotype sharing among donors was expected to be affected by sequencing depth. Clonotypes shared by all four sorted-subset donors showed higher generation probabilities than non-shared clonotypes.

The CDR3 covers 12 residues, taking in both the cysteine and the phenylalanine. Kept here is only the CDR3 DNA, which spans 36 bases and is read in frame from base 1. Looking up the germline V gene (reference sequence) yields CDR1 SGHNT and CDR2 YYREEE. V gives up 6 bases and J gives up 9 bases, and the segment between their germline ends measures 15 bases. CD8 naive samples were CD45RO-negative cells positively selected for CCR7, giving a CD45RA+CCR7+ population that excluded TemRA cells. Healthy HIV-negative adults with no recently reported acute infections or vaccinations were included as donors. Every donor was a Caucasian adult residing in Nashville, Tennessee, USA. Blood was obtained by leukapheresis, after which PBMCs were separated by Ficoll-Histopaque density gradient centrifugation and cryopreserved in liquid nitrogen vapor phase. Purity and quantity of every magnetically sorted T cell population were checked by analytical flow cytometry. Genomic DNA was isolated from each sorted fraction and quantified by UV absorbance on a Nanodrop 2000c.

Using the deep immunoSEQ assay, multiplex PCR amplified TCR CDR3 regions from genomic DNA. Extracted genomic DNA from each cell subset was spread evenly across all wells of several immunoSEQ 96-well plates, with each plate serving as a replicate. For sorted subsets, about 0.2 ug genomic DNA, equal to 30,000 to 35,000 T cell genomes, was loaded into each replicate PCR. The purified libraries were quantified using a Qubit 3.0 fluorometer, sized with a Bioanalyzer 2100, and then quantified again using the KAPA Library Quantification kit. A separate single-read 150-cycle Illumina NextSeq 550 flow cell was used to sequence each immunoSEQ 96-well plate. The authors processed their data as follows. The immunoSEQ output contained only junctional sequences without quality scores, so filtering could not match that applied to full-length reads. To assign V/J genes and CDR3, sequences were annotated against IMGT germline references using PyIR, a Python wrapper for IgBLAST v1.9. Reads were removed for weak V/J assignments (E-value above 1e-6), missing CDR3, stop codons, out-of-frame junctions, or ambiguous translated residues. V3J clonotypes were defined by identical inferred V gene, J gene, and CDR3 amino acid sequence. To compute the percentage overlap between repertoires, the number of shared unique clonotypes was divided by the size of the smaller repertoire. Three approaches were used to assess repertoire richness: RTK rarefaction, the Chao1 estimator, and Recon v2.1 estimates of unobserved clonotypes. OLGA was used to compute generation probabilities for all TCRbeta clonotypes that the gDNA method yielded from several donors. TCRdb holds this immuneACCESS table with in-frame rearrangements only. Some clones are missing; in checked studies, unresolved V genes explain under half, and the rest has no known cause. V and J calls and clone size come straight from that table; D and trimming were deduced from the DNA. Counted in this sample were 2 million to 2.5 million clones; over 85% of them appeared once. 0.9% to 1.4% of the sample is in the top ten clones.

The table lists this clone with a count of one. Its antigen is currently not known. One base away there is no much larger clone; base qualities are not given. The receptor's source is a man aged 18 to 29 in good health. The chain is assembled from TRBV5-4 and TRBJ1-1; matching of 5 bases hints at TRBD1 as the D gene. The sample taken for sequencing was naive CD8+ T cells sorted from blood. The cell subset or site label corresponds to: CD45RA+CCR7+. The nucleotide sequence reads as follows: TGTGCCAGCAAACAGGCTGGATCCAAAGCTTTCTTT. The resulting protein is CASKQAGSKAFF.